These 20 T cell receptor beta chains originate from one sample sequenced in a study of radiation and T cells in renal cell carcinoma. The time point: blood 4 weeks post-SBRT, at nephrectomy. Treatment indicated: 15 Gy SBRT to primary tumor, nephrectomy 4 weeks later. The data were produced by immunoSEQ multiplex PCR, yet TCRdb's version contains in-frame clones alone and is incomplete. The sample yields 150,000 to 200,000 clones, less than 90% seen once. The sequencing used blood, collected from a patient whose treatment included radiotherapy and nephrectomy. Receptor source: a woman aged 45-59 years with renal cell carcinoma.

The rearrangement joins TRBV9 to TRBJ1-6; D gene uncertain. The CDR3 sequence is 14 residues long. Trimming removed 0 bases from V and 0 bases from J, with 1 base in between. Per germline, CDR1 SGDLS and CDR2 YYNGEE. The CDR3 sequence is CASSVDSYNSPLHF. CDR3 bases: TGTGCCAGCAGCGTAGACTCCTATAATTCACCCCTCCACTTT.

This clone appeared a single time. The chain joins TRBV19 to TRBJ1-4; D is undetermined. From germline, CDR1 is LNHDA and CDR2 SQIVND (reference sequence). The CDR3 length is 13 residues. Trimming removed 10 bases at V and 0 bases at J, with 9 bases between. As DNA, the CDR3 is TGTGCCAACAATCCAACAACTAATGAAAAACTGTTTTTT. It translates to CANNPTTNEKLFF. The whole variable domain, filled in from reference TRBV19 and TRBJ1-4, reads DGGITQSPKYLFRKEGQNVTLSCEQNLNHDAMYWYRQDPGQGLRLIYYSQIVNDFQKGDIAEGYSVSREKKESFPLTVTSAQKNPTAFYLCANNPTTNEKLFFGSGTQLSVL.

The chain links TRBV7-6 to TRBJ2-6, with 7 bases aligning to TRBD1. Germline V CDR1 and CDR2: SGHVS, FNYEAQ. The CDR3 loop spans 16 amino acids. V gave up 0 bases and J gave up 2 bases; unmatched junction bases: 1. The CDR3, as DNA: TGTGCCAGCAGCTTAGCGCAGGGGGCTGGGGCCAACGTCCTGACTTTC. Amino acid sequence: CASSLAQGAGANVLTF.

The chain is built from TRBV19 and TRBJ1-4; 9 nucleotides agree with TRBD1. The CDR3 totals 14 residues. CDR1 LNHDA and CDR2 SQIVND come from the germline V gene (reference sequence). With 6 bases clipped from V and 8 bases from J, the junction kept 7 bases outside the gene matches. CDR3 region: CASRETGGGEKLFF. CDR3 bases: TGTGCCAGTAGGGAGACAGGGGGAGGCGAAAAACTGTTTTTT.

The chain uses TRBV12-5 and TRBJ2-2; TRBD2 aligns across 7 bases. Looked up from germline, CDR1 is LGHNT and CDR2 is FRNRAP. The CDR3 is 13 amino acids. Trimming at V came to 6 bases and at J to 3 bases, leaving 1 base not matched to a gene. CDR3 sequence: CASGREDTGELFF. DNA of the CDR3: TGTGCTAGTGGCCGGGAGGACACCGGGGAGCTGTTTTTT.

Note on this clone: One junction end does not reproduce the germline sequence, and a read error may be involved. This rearrangement joins TRBV7-7 to TRBJ2-5; unclear D gene. The CDR3 extends over 15 amino acids. Germline V lookup: CDR1 SSHAT, CDR2 FNYEAQ (reference sequence). The CDR3 loop reads CASSLSAVQQETQYF. CDR3 DNA sequence: TGTGCTAGCAGCTTATCGGCAGTCCAGCAAGAGACCCAGTACTTC.

The rearrangement links TRBV6-1 to TRBJ2-7; D gene uncertain. V gave up 6 bases and J gave up 2 bases, with 11 bases separating them. This CDR3 contains 13 residues. Per the germline V gene, CDR1 is MNHNS and CDR2 is SASEGT. In DNA form, the CDR3 reads TGTGCCAGCAGAGTACACGTTCCCTACGAGCAGTACTTC. Its protein product is CASRVHVPYEQYF.

The CDR3 protein is CASSLLSGELYTF. The CDR3 DNA is TGCGCCAGCAGCTTGCTCTCCGGGGAGCTTTACACCTTC. The chain has TRBV5-1 and TRBJ1-2; D not certain. In germline, CDR1 is SGHRS, CDR2 YFSETQ. The germline V and J ends were trimmed by 1 base and 11 bases, with 15 bases remaining between them. This CDR3 has 13 amino acids.

The chain carries TRBV6-5 and TRBJ2-1; 14 bases line up with TRBD2. Germline CDR1 is MNHEY and CDR2 is SVGAGI. Trimming cost V 4 bases and J 6 bases; bases outside gene matches: 5. This CDR3 is 16 amino acids long. As DNA, the CDR3 is TGTGCCAGCAGTTCTACGACTAGCGGGGGGGCCAATGAGCAGTTCTTC. This sequence encodes CASSSTTSGGANEQFF.

The chain employs TRBV7-2 and TRBJ2-5; 7 nucleotides line up with TRBD1. V was pared by 5 bases and J by 5 bases, with 5 bases of the junction left unmatched. The CDR3 has 13 residues. Germline CDR1 SGHTA, CDR2 FQGNSA. The CDR3 reads CASSRGGLETQYF. The CDR3 nucleotides read TGTGCCAGCAGCAGAGGGGGCCTGGAGACCCAGTACTTC.

The gene calls are TRBV7-8 and TRBJ1-1; D is unresolved. This CDR3 region has 14 residues. V was shortened by 1 base and J by 1 base, with 7 bases between the two germline ends. CDR1 and CDR2 from the germline V gene are SGHVS and FQNEAQ. CDR3 residues: CASSLVAGNTEAFF. The DNA of the CDR3 is TGTGCCAGCAGCTTAGTGGCGGGGAACACTGAAGCTTTCTTT.

The chain links TRBV29-1 to TRBJ2-3; D not certain. This CDR3 spans 12 amino acids. Germline CDR1 SQVTM, CDR2 ANQGSEA. Trimming shortened V by 6 bases and J by 0 bases, and 7 bases separated the two germline ends. CDR3 in amino acids: CSVDESTDTQYF. CDR3 coding DNA: TGCAGCGTCGATGAAAGCACAGATACGCAGTATTTT.

The chain carries TRBV21-1 and TRBJ1-2. TRBV21-1 is recorded as a pseudogene. CDR3 length equals 15 residues. CDR3 loop: CASSKGRRGRHGYTF. CDR3 DNA: TGTGCCAGCAGCAAGGGAAGGAGAGGACGGCATGGCTACACCTTC.

V and J are TRBV7-2 and TRBJ2-3; D not resolved. The length of the CDR3 is 13 residues. Looked up from germline, CDR1 is SGHTA and CDR2 is FQGNSA. The V gene lost 5 bases and the J gene lost 2 bases, with 8 bases spanning the gap. CDR3 residues: CASSTEITDTQYF. CDR3 DNA: TGTGCCAGCAGCACAGAGATCACAGATACGCAGTATTTT.

The DNA for the CDR3 is TGCGCCAGCAGCCGGACCGGGACAGGGGGCTCTGGAAACACCATATATTTT. Protein product: CASSRTGTGGSGNTIYF. V and J are TRBV4-1 and TRBJ1-3, with 11 bases matching TRBD1. CDR3 length equals 17 residues. The trim removed 4 bases at V and 0 bases at J, leaving 5 bases unmatched. Per germline, CDR1 MGHRA and CDR2 YSYEKL.

The chain uses TRBV6-1 and TRBJ1-2; D might be TRBD1 (6 bases). The V gene lost 0 bases and the J gene lost 4 bases, with 15 bases spanning the gap. CDR3 length equals 16 residues. CDR1 is MNHNS and CDR2 is SASEGT in the germline V gene. This CDR3 is CASSEARGGEGYGYTF. The CDR3 coding sequence is TGTGCCAGCAGTGAAGCGCGGGGGGGCGAGGGCTATGGCTACACCTTC.

The chain links TRBV19 to TRBJ1-2; D ambiguous. From germline, CDR1 is LNHDA and CDR2 SQIVND (reference sequence). Trimming removed 3 bases from V and 3 bases from J, with 14 bases in between. The CDR3 is 15 residues long. CDR3: CASSIDEMADYGYTF. The CDR3 region has the DNA TGTGCCAGTAGTATTGACGAGATGGCGGACTATGGCTACACCTTC.

The table lists this clone with a few counts. This sequence joins TRBV30 and TRBJ2-2, with D maybe TRBD2 (5 bases). The length of the CDR3 is 13 residues. The ends were cut back, 5 bases at V and 3 bases at J, with 10 bases in the middle. Germline assignment: CDR1 GTSNPN and CDR2 SVGIG (reference sequence). The DNA for the CDR3 is TGTGCCTGGGAAGCCGGGGACACCGGGGAGCTGTTTTTT. This gives the protein CAWEAGDTGELFF.

The table lists this clone with a count of one. The V and J genes are TRBV5-6 and TRBJ1-1, with 9 nucleotides matching TRBD1. The V and J ends lost 3 bases and 5 bases, in that order; junction bases with no gene match: 11. The germline V gene encodes CDR1 SGHDT and CDR2 YYEEEE. The CDR3 spans 16 residues. The CDR3 spells CASSWDITGGRTEAFF. CDR3 coding DNA: TGTGCCAGCAGCTGGGACATTACAGGGGGCAGGACTGAAGCTTTCTTT. Together with reference TRBV5-6 and TRBJ1-1, the CDR3 gives the full variable domain: DAGVTQSPTHLIKTRGQQVTLRCSPKSGHDTVSWYQQALGQGPQFIFQYYEEEERQRGNFPDRFSGHQFPNYSSELNVNALLLGDSALYLCASSWDITGGRTEAFFGQGTRLTVV.

V gene TRBV5-4 combines with J gene TRBJ2-7, with 9 nucleotides matching TRBD2. Germline-derived CDR1 and CDR2 are SGHNT and YYREEE (reference sequence). The CDR3 covers 15 residues. With V trimmed by 2 bases and J by 1 base, 4 bases remained unmatched. The CDR3, as DNA: TGTGCCAGCAGCTTCGGGAGCGGGGGGTCCTACGAGCAGTACTTC. Its translation is CASSFGSGGSYEQYF.